Below are 27 T cell receptor beta chains sequenced from a single sample in a study of CD8 T cells in ankylosing spondylitis. Study results and limitations: A TCR beta motif of 7 to 9 highly homologous variants seemed to mark ankylosing spondylitis blood.

TCRdb passed the 5' RACE reads through MiXCR, listing each CDR3 protein once. The sample holds hundreds of thousands of distinct CDR3 sequences, roughly 27% seen once. No cognate antigen is known for these TCRs. The sample was blood, either unsorted or a sorted T cell fraction (not recorded which). Receptors were obtained from a male donor with ankylosing spondylitis.

This chain joins TRBV12-3 or TRBV12-4 and TRBJ1-4, with TRBD1 matching over 9 bases. Trimming took 5 bases from V and 7 from J; bases not matched to a gene: 5. The CDR3 loop spans 14 amino acids. Here the CDR3 DNA reads TGTGCCAGCAGTGGGGGACAGGGCGGTGAAAAACTGTTTTTT. It encodes CASSGGQGGEKLFF.

J is TRBJ2-1 and V is TRBV3-1, with D perhaps matching TRBD2 (6 bases). The CDR3 totals 18 residues. The germline gives CDR1 LGHDT, CDR2 YNNKEL (reference sequence). Trimming cost V 1 base and J 3 bases, with 19 bases left between them. CDR3 loop: CASSQVSSSRDRYNEQFF. Here the CDR3 DNA reads TGTGCCAGCAGCCAAGTGTCTTCTTCGCGGGACCGCTACAATGAGCAGTTCTTC.

This clonotype appeared a few times. The genes are TRBV7-9 and TRBJ1-1, with 8 bases identical to TRBD1. This CDR3 is built from 13 residues. Germline CDR1 SEHNR, CDR2 FQNEAQ (reference sequence). J gave up 4 bases and V 7 bases, and 5 bases lay outside the gene matches. CDR3 bases: TGTGCCAGCAAGGCAGGGGGCGGCACTGAAGCTTTCTTT. It codes for CASKAGGGTEAFF.

This chain joins TRBV11-2 and TRBJ1-2, with a weak D call TRBD1 (6 bases). The CDR3 loop spans 13 amino acids. The V end lost 5 bases, the J end lost 8 bases, and 15 bases lay between the germline ends. Germline CDR1 is SGHAT and CDR2 is FQNNGV. The CDR3 DNA follows: TGTGCCAGCAGCCCGACAGGATCGGTCGGCTACACCTTC. Encoded protein: CASSPTGSVGYTF.

This clonotype was seen repeatedly, ten times or more. This sequence joins TRBV12-3 or TRBV12-4 and TRBJ2-5; possible D gene TRBD1, 5 bases. CDR3 length equals 13 residues. V was pared by 6 bases and J by 3 bases, with 11 bases between. Written as DNA, the CDR3 is TGTGCCAGCAGCTTCGGCAGGGAAGAGACCCAGTACTTC. The encoded protein is CASSFGREETQYF.

This clonotype was counted only a few times. The genes are TRBV5-1 and TRBJ2-3; D remains unclear. Trimming stripped 0 bases from V and 2 bases from J, with 13 bases between. Germline V lookup: CDR1 SGHRS, CDR2 YFSETQ. CDR3 length equals 16 residues. CDR3 sequence reads: CASSLEAEIHTDTQYF. As DNA, the CDR3 is TGCGCCAGCAGCTTGGAAGCCGAGATTCACACAGATACGCAGTATTTT.

This clonotype showed up many times. This sequence joins TRBV27 and TRBJ1-6; no firm D call. CDR3 size: 15 residues. The germline V gene has CDR1 MNHEY and CDR2 SMNVEV (reference sequence). With 2 bases removed from V and 10 bases from J, the gap between germline ends came to 15 bases. The chain's CDR3 is CASSLQVQVLSPLHF. The CDR3 DNA follows: TGTGCCAGCAGTTTACAAGTCCAGGTTCTCTCACCCCTCCACTTT.

The chain joins TRBV20-1 to TRBJ1-1; 7 nucleotides line up with TRBD1. The J segment lost 8 bases and the V segment lost 5 bases, leaving 8 bases of the junction unmatched. This CDR3 is 12 amino acids long. The germline V gene has CDR1 DFQATT and CDR2 SNEGSKA (reference sequence). The CDR3 reads CSAQDRDREAFF. CDR3 sequence (DNA): TGCAGTGCTCAGGACCGGGACAGAGAAGCTTTCTTT.

This rearrangement joins TRBV20-1 to TRBJ2-1, with 8 bases fitting TRBD2. V lost 3 bases to trimming and J lost 8 bases; unmatched junction nucleotides: 6. Germline CDR1 DFQATT, CDR2 SNEGSKA (reference sequence). CDR3 length: 13 residues. This CDR3 is CSAREAGDYEQFF. CDR3 coding DNA: TGCAGTGCTAGGGAAGCGGGAGACTATGAGCAGTTCTTC.

The sample holds a few counts of this clonotype. The CDR3 bases are TGTGCCAGCACCCTCAGGCACCTGAACACTGAAGCTTTCTTT. This encodes CASTLRHLNTEAFF. The chain carries TRBV12-3 or TRBV12-4 and TRBJ1-1; no clear D gene. Trimming pared 7 bases from V and 0 bases from J, leaving 12 bases between. The CDR3 is 14 residues long.

The rearrangement links TRBV3-1 to TRBJ1-6; a weak D match, TRBD1 (5 bases). The ends were cut back, 4 bases at V and 15 bases at J, with 13 bases in the middle. Germline V CDR1 and CDR2: LGHDT, YNNKEL (reference sequence). This CDR3 contains 12 residues. CDR3 in amino acids: CASSPTGYLLHF. The DNA of the CDR3 is TGTGCCAGCAGCCCCACAGGATACCTCCTCCACTTT.

This clonotype showed up just a few times. The chain employs TRBV29-1 and TRBJ1-2, with D unresolved. Per the germline V gene, CDR1 is SQVTM and CDR2 is ANQGSEA. The CDR3 loop spans 12 amino acids. The ends were cut back, 4 bases at V and 0 bases at J, with 6 bases in the middle. The DNA for the CDR3 is TGCAGCGTTGCGACCTCTAACTATGGCTACACCTTC. Protein sequence: CSVATSNYGYTF.

The chain joins TRBV7-9 to TRBJ1-6, with D tentatively TRBD1 (5 bases). Trimming shortened V by 4 bases and J by 5 bases, and 12 bases separated the two germline ends. Germline V CDR1 and CDR2: SEHNR, FQNEAQ (reference sequence). The CDR3 runs 15 residues. Here the CDR3 DNA reads TGTGCCAGCAGCTCTAGAGGAGGGGATAATTCACCCCTCCACTTT. It is translated as CASSSRGGDNSPLHF. The variable domain in full, completed from reference TRBV7-9 and TRBJ1-6, reads DTGVSQNPRHKITKRGQNVTFRCDPISEHNRLYWYRQTLGQGPEFLTYFQNEAQLEKSRLLSDRFSAERPKGSFSTLEIQRTEQGDSAMYLCASSSRGGDNSPLHFGNGTRLTVT.

This sequence joins TRBV6-1 and TRBJ1-6, with D hard to call. Trimming removed 0 bases from V and 7 bases from J, with 10 bases in between. This CDR3 has 15 residues. Germline values: CDR1 MNHNS, CDR2 SASEGT. Here the CDR3 reads CASSEANAPNSPLHF. The CDR3 bases are TGTGCCAGCAGTGAAGCTAACGCACCCAATTCACCCCTCCACTTT.

This clonotype was counted only a few times. This chain joins TRBV7-8 and TRBJ1-4; 7 nucleotides align to TRBD1. The CDR3 is made up of 16 amino acids. The germline V gene encodes CDR1 SGHVS and CDR2 FQNEAQ. With 3 bases clipped from V and 1 base from J, the junction kept 5 bases outside the gene matches. The CDR3: CASSLHYRGTNEKLFF. The CDR3 DNA reads TGTGCCAGCAGCTTGCATTACAGGGGAACTAATGAAAAACTGTTTTTT. Variable domain in full (rest from reference TRBV7-8 and TRBJ1-4): GAGVSQSPRYKVAKRGQDVALRCDPISGHVSLFWYQQALGQGPEFLTYFQNEAQLDKSGLPSDRFFAERPEGSVSTLKIQRTQQEDSAVYLCASSLHYRGTNEKLFFGSGTQLSVL.

This clonotype has more than one count but fewer than ten. This chain joins TRBV5-6 and TRBJ2-1; a weak D match, TRBD2 (5 bases). The V gene's germline CDR1 is SGHDT and CDR2 YYEEEE. The CDR3 is 17 residues long. The V end lost 0 bases, the J end lost 2 bases, and 15 bases lay between the germline ends. The CDR3 DNA reads as TGTGCCAGCAGCTTGGGTTTACGGGGTAGAACCTACAATGAGCAGTTCTTC. Its translation is CASSLGLRGRTYNEQFF. Full variable domain (missing parts from reference TRBV5-6 and TRBJ2-1): DAGVTQSPTHLIKTRGQQVTLRCSPKSGHDTVSWYQQALGQGPQFIFQYYEEEERQRGNFPDRFSGHQFPNYSSELNVNALLLGDSALYLCASSLGLRGRTYNEQFFGPGTRLTVL.

This clonotype was picked up a small number of times. This rearrangement joins TRBV29-1 to TRBJ2-6; unclear D gene. V dropped 0 bases and J dropped 7 bases, with 10 bases sitting between them. CDR3 length: 14 residues. Germline V gives CDR1 SQVTM, CDR2 ANQGSEA. Written as DNA, the CDR3 is TGCAGCGTTGAAGACGGGCTTAGAGCCAACGTCCTGACTTTC. Translating it yields CSVEDGLRANVLTF.

The chain couples TRBV30 to TRBJ2-1; 10 positions agree with TRBD1. The CDR3 covers 15 residues. Germline V lookup: CDR1 GTSNPN, CDR2 SVGIG (reference sequence). V lost 1 base to trimming and J lost 5 bases; unmatched junction nucleotides: 5. In DNA form, the CDR3 reads TGTGCCTGGAGTGGACAGGGGGCGTTCAACAATGAGCAGTTCTTC. It encodes CAWSGQGAFNNEQFF.

The count of this clonotype is one. The chain employs TRBV7-2 and TRBJ2-1, with D possibly matching TRBD2 (6 bases). The CDR3 runs to 15 residues. The germline V and J ends were trimmed by 0 bases and 4 bases, with 10 bases remaining between them. CDR1 and CDR2 (germline): SGHTA, FQGNSA. The CDR3 DNA sequence: TGTGCCAGCAGCTTAGCTATAGCGGATTACAATGAGCAGTTCTTC. Its translation is CASSLAIADYNEQFF. Variable domain in full (rest from reference TRBV7-2 and TRBJ2-1): GAGVSQSPSNKVTEKGKDVELRCDPISGHTALYWYRQSLGQGLEFLIYFQGNSAPDKSGLPSDRFSAERTGGSVSTLTIQRTQQEDSAVYLCASSLAIADYNEQFFGPGTRLTVL.

The chain has TRBV29-1 and TRBJ1-2; 8 nucleotides agree with TRBD1. J gave up 4 bases and V 4 bases, and 8 bases lay outside the gene matches. This CDR3 has 14 residues. In germline, CDR1 is SQVTM, CDR2 ANQGSEA. CDR3 protein: CSVVSDRDTYGYTF. The CDR3 nucleotides read TGCAGCGTTGTCTCGGACAGGGACACCTATGGCTACACCTTC.

The chain is built from TRBV3-1 and TRBJ2-5, with D perhaps being TRBD1 or TRBD2 (6 bases each). The V gene's germline CDR1 is LGHDT and CDR2 YNNKEL (reference sequence). CDR3 length: 14 residues. Trimming shortened V by 3 bases and J by 9 bases, and 17 bases separated the two germline ends. The CDR3 DNA follows: TGTGCCAGCAGCCAGGCTCGGGGGCGGGAAGCCCAGTACTTC. It is translated as CASSQARGREAQYF.

This clonotype has more than one count but fewer than ten. The chain is built from TRBV3-1 and TRBJ2-2, with D possibly being TRBD1 or TRBD2 (5 bases each). This CDR3 contains 15 residues. The V end lost 4 bases, the J end lost 7 bases, and 16 bases lay between the germline ends. Germline V gene data show CDR1 as LGHDT and CDR2 as YNNKEL (reference sequence). CDR3 sequence reads: CASSPRDRDLGELFF. The CDR3 DNA follows: TGTGCCAGCAGCCCCCGGGACCGGGATCTCGGGGAGCTGTTTTTT.

This clonotype came up a few times. The V gene is TRBV12-3 or TRBV12-4, the J gene TRBJ2-7; maybe TRBD2 (5 bases). Trimming cost V 6 bases and J 0 bases, with 15 bases left between them. The CDR3 covers 15 residues. DNA of the CDR3: TGTGCCAGCAGCAAACTAGATTGGGGCTCCTACGAGCAGTACTTC. This sequence encodes CASSKLDWGSYEQYF.

The chain employs TRBV5-5 and TRBJ2-2, with D perhaps matching TRBD1 (5 bases). Germline CDR1 SGHKS, CDR2 YYEKEE (reference sequence). The CDR3 is 16 residues long. V shed 1 base and J shed 4 bases, with 14 bases lying between them. The CDR3 region has the DNA TGTGCCAGCAGCTTGAACAGGCAGGCCGGCACCGGGGAGCTGTTTTTT. Its protein is CASSLNRQAGTGELFF.

The chain recombines TRBV4-2 with TRBJ2-3; D gene uncertain. The CDR3 length is 15 residues. V lost 4 bases and J lost 3, with 14 bases in between. The germline CDR1 and CDR2 sequences are LGHNA and YNFKEQ. For the CDR3, the DNA is TGTGCCAGCAGCCGGGCCGGGCCCCAGACAGATACGCAGTATTTT. Amino acids: CASSRAGPQTDTQYF.

The rearrangement uses TRBV29-1 and TRBJ2-1; D is possibly TRBD2 (5 bases). Trimming left V 3 bases short and J 8 bases short, with 14 bases between. The CDR3 runs 13 residues. Germline V lookup: CDR1 SQVTM, CDR2 ANQGSEA. In DNA, the CDR3 is TGCAGCGTTGACCTAGCCCCTGGAGATGAGCAGTTCTTC. This codes for CSVDLAPGDEQFF.

The J gene is TRBJ1-2, the V gene TRBV12-3 or TRBV12-4, with 7 bases fitting TRBD1. J was trimmed by 5 bases and V by 6 bases; bases with no gene match: 15. This CDR3 contains 16 residues. DNA of the CDR3: TGTGCCAGCAGAAGACAAGGGACAGCGGGTTGGTATGGCTACACCTTC. It yields the protein CASRRQGTAGWYGYTF.